These T cell receptor beta chains were read from a single sample in a study of T cell responses to AZD1222 COVID-19 vaccine. The method was immunoSEQ multiplex PCR; TCRdb's version includes in-frame clones alone and lacks a portion of them. The sample records more than 85,000 clones, 70% to 90% being singletons. The source was peripheral blood, collected on day 0 of AZD1222 vaccination. These receptors were collected from an adult in good health. Each CDR3 is given with its conserved first and last residue. Fields, in order: J gene, V gene, CDR3 protein.

>TRBJ1-6|TRBV11-2
CASSAQGPSGSPLHF
>TRBJ1-1|TRBV5-4
CASSSQGLGNTEAFF
>TRBJ2-5|TRBV3-1/TRBV3-2
CASSQNSASGGQETQYF
>TRBJ2-2|TRBV7-3
CASSLPPAGELFF
>TRBJ2-2|TRBV7-2
CASSAPRDRETGELFF
>TRBJ2-5|TRBV14
CASSQVEIRIGETQYF
>TRBJ1-2|TRBV12-3/TRBV12-4
CASTLEGGYGYTF
>TRBJ2-7|TRBV30
CAWSEVGGGPYEQYF
>TRBJ2-1|TRBV24-1
CATSNPGSLGSNEQFF
>TRBJ1-5|TRBV7-2
CASSLVWTGGNQPQHF
>TRBJ1-1|TRBV3-1/TRBV3-2
CASSHPRAGSLPEAFF
>TRBJ1-2|TRBV28
CASTLGAGFYGYTF
>TRBJ1-4|TRBV3-1/TRBV3-2
CASSQDPGTGGEKLFF
>TRBJ1-1|TRBV7-9
CASSLEGPAEAFF
>TRBJ1-1|TRBV10-2
CASRTSTGFDGTEAFF
>TRBJ2-2|TRBV5-1
CASSPLGVSDTGELFF
>TRBJ1-2|TRBV4-1
CASSQEAGAGGYTF
>TRBJ1-2|TRBV7-2
CASRTRGQNYGYTF
>TRBJ2-1|TRBV7-9
CASSMTGHEQFF
>TRBJ1-4|TRBV30
CAWSDTGVWEKLFF
>TRBJ2-7|TRBV27
CATQRSGSYEQYF
>TRBJ1-2|TRBV15
CATSRDTGYTF
>TRBJ2-7|TRBV6-5
CASKAGFGYEQYF
>TRBJ1-2|TRBV6-5
CASRPRRENYGYTF
>TRBJ1-3|TRBV27
CASRPMGSRSSGNTIYF
>TRBJ1-2|TRBV18
CASSFGQGPGYGYTF
>TRBJ1-5|TRBV6-5
CASILTGLGNQPQHF
>TRBJ1-5|TRBV7-2
CASSFPGDPQPQHF
>TRBJ2-7|TRBV28
CASSTNLVEQYF
>TRBJ2-5|TRBV29-1
CSVERGGTPKETQYF
>TRBJ2-2|TRBV9
CASSVSTGELFF
>TRBJ1-1|TRBV7-9
CASSLTTGGDTEAFF
>TRBJ2-1|TRBV13
CASSLRVEQFF
>TRBJ2-3|TRBV7-8
CASSLEDRGSDTQYF